The clone carrying this TCR beta chain was seen at least ten times. Its antigen is unidentified. TCRdb reprocessed the RT-PCR reads via MiXCR and lists one record per CDR3 protein. In the table there are roughly 550,000 distinct CDR3 sequences, approximately 20% of which are singletons. This entry is derived from a study of response to subunit inactivated influenza vaccine. Study-wide results and caveats: Authors suggested few new T cells are recruited by each seasonal influenza vaccination.

The ends were cut back, 0 bases at V and 3 bases at J, with 17 bases in the middle. This CDR3 has 17 residues. Germline CDR1 reads LGHNA; CDR2 reads YNFKEQ. The same data also went into a second study, on T cells expressing NK-cell markers. From that paper: UMI-tagged 5'RACE template switching yielded the TCR beta cDNA. Dominance of the CD3+CD56-NKG2C+ fraction by these clonotypes also held in a few donors.

The chain recombines TRBV4-2 with TRBJ2-5; D unclear. The origin of this receptor is a man aged 50 to 59 who received an inactivated influenza vaccine. This specimen was CD4+ T cells sorted from PBMCs, taken 11 to 12 days after vaccination. CDR3: CASSQDIILGVKETQYF. In DNA, the CDR3 is TGTGCCAGCAGCCAAGATATTATCCTAGGTGTTAAAGAGACCCAGTACTTC.